This TCR beta chain originates from a study of CD8 T cells in ankylosing spondylitis. TCRdb recomputed calls from the 5' RACE reads with MiXCR, one row per CDR3 protein. The table records over 600,000 distinct CDR3 sequences, 15% to 20% of them present only once. General study findings and limits: Seemingly characteristic of ankylosing spondylitis blood was a TCR beta motif consisting of eight highly homologous variants.

The germline V gene has CDR1 LGHNA and CDR2 YNFKEQ. The CDR3 totals 13 residues. With 0 bases removed from V and 11 bases from J, the gap between germline ends came to 10 bases. This clonotype has just a few counts. The antigen is not known. Source material: blood, either unsorted or a sorted T cell fraction (not recorded which). The TCR sequence derives from a male donor with ankylosing spondylitis. This chain joins TRBV4-2 and TRBJ1-4; D uncertain. CDR3 in amino acids: CASSQDGTGKLFF. The CDR3 nucleotides are TGTGCCAGCAGCCAAGATGGAACTGGGAAACTGTTTTTT.